These T cell receptor beta chains were read from a single sample in a study of blood T cells in healthy people across ages. TCRdb reprocessed the 5' RACE reads via MiXCR and lists one record per CDR3 protein. Of about 580,000 distinct CDR3 sequences listed, more than 45% are singletons. Sequenced: blood. The receptor source for this set is a man older than 75 in good health. CDR3s include the opening cysteine and the closing phenylalanine or tryptophan. A D gene is named only where the DNA matches it firmly. The size field is filled for only some rows; it gives once, few, many or a size class.

NA	few	TRBV6-5	TRBJ2-7	TGTGCCAGCAGTCTCAGGATCAACGAGCAGTACTTC	CASSLRINEQYF
NA	NA	TRBV9	TRBJ2-3	TGTGCCAGCAGCGTAGGAAATAGCGGAAACACAGATACGCAGTATTTT	CASSVGNSGNTDTQYF
TRBD1	NA	TRBV24-1	TRBJ2-1	TGTGCCACCAGTGATATGGGACAGAGCAACAATGAGCAGTTCTTC	CATSDMGQSNNEQFF
TRBD1	NA	TRBV20-1	TRBJ2-3	TGCAGTGCTACAACTCCGGGACAGGGGACAGATACGCAGTATTTT	CSATTPGQGTDTQYF
NA	many	TRBV6-6	TRBJ1-4	TGTGCCAGCAGTTACCATCCACAGGAGGGTAATGAAAAACTGTTTTTT	CASSYHPQEGNEKLFF
TRBD1	once	TRBV20-1	TRBJ2-1	TGCAGTGCTCATCGCCCCGGACAGGATTACTACAATGAGCAGTTCTTC	CSAHRPGQDYYNEQFF
NA	once	TRBV7-9	TRBJ1-4	TGTGCCAGCAGCACCCAAAGTGAAAAACTGTTTTTT	CASSTQSEKLFF
TRBD1	NA	TRBV20-1	TRBJ2-1	TGCAGTGCGCCTGGACGCACAGGGGGCCCCTACAATGAGCAGTTCTTC	CSAPGRTGGPYNEQFF
NA	few	TRBV10-3	TRBJ2-5	TGTGCCATCAGCAACCCCGGGACAAAAGAGACCCAGTACTTC	CAISNPGTKETQYF
TRBD2	NA	TRBV2	TRBJ2-7	TGTGCCAGCAGGTCGGGACTAGCGGTCTACGAGCAGTACTTC	CASRSGLAVYEQYF
TRBD2	NA	TRBV20-1	TRBJ2-1	TGCAGTGCTAATCGAGGCGCGGGAGCATATGAGCAGTTCTTC	CSANRGAGAYEQFF
NA	NA	TRBV11-1	TRBJ2-5	TGTGCCAGCAGCCCCCGGGCCAGCGGCGGGACCCAGTACTTC	CASSPRASGGTQYF
NA	NA	TRBV5-1	TRBJ2-1	TGCGCCAGCAGCCACACCAGGGGACTTTACAATGAGCAGTTCTTC	CASSHTRGLYNEQFF
NA	NA	TRBV20-1	TRBJ2-7	TGCAGTGCTAGAGACAACCAGGCGCTTAGTTACGAGCAGTACTTC	CSARDNQALSYEQYF
NA	once	TRBV6-4	TRBJ2-3	TGTGCCAGCCCCGAGGGGTCTAGCGCGTATACGCAGTATTTT	CASPEGSSAYTQYF
NA	NA	TRBV2	TRBJ1-2	TGTGCCAGCAGCCGAGACGGAAACGATGGCTACACCTTC	CASSRDGNDGYTF
NA	NA	TRBV7-6	TRBJ1-1	TGTGCCAGCAGCCCGAGGACAGCGACACTGAACACTGAAGCTTTCTTT	CASSPRTATLNTEAFF
TRBD2	NA	TRBV4-3	TRBJ2-3	TGCGCCAGCAGCCAAGACCGGGGGGGCCCGGATACGCAGTATTTT	CASSQDRGGPDTQYF
NA	NA	TRBV15	TRBJ1-1	TGTGCCACCAGCAGGTTCGGGATGCCCAATGAAGCTTTCTTT	CATSRFGMPNEAFF
NA	NA	TRBV5-8	TRBJ2-7	TGTGCCAGCAGCCCCATCCGGGGGCTTGAGCAGTACTTC	CASSPIRGLEQYF
TRBD2	few	TRBV28	TRBJ2-1	TGTGCCAGCAGTTCACACCCCCGGGCTAGCGGATACAATGAGCAGTTCTTC	CASSSHPRASGYNEQFF
NA	NA	TRBV27	TRBJ2-2	TGTGCCAGCAGTTTCTCCGGCAGGGAGCTGTTTTTT	CASSFSGRELFF
TRBD1	many	TRBV6-6	TRBJ1-2	TGTGCCAGCAGTAGGGACAGTGGCTACACCTTC	CASSRDSGYTF
NA	many	TRBV29-1	TRBJ2-7	TGCAGCGGGACCGGTAGGGACTCCTACGAGCAGTACTTC	CSGTGRDSYEQYF
TRBD1	NA	TRBV5-5	TRBJ2-2	TGTGCCAGCAGCCCTGGACAGGGTTTTACCGGGGAGCTGTTTTTT	CASSPGQGFTGELFF
TRBD1	many	TRBV12-3/TRBV12-4	TRBJ2-5	TGTGCCAGCAACAGGGGCCGACAAGAGACCCAGTACTTC	CASNRGRQETQYF
NA	NA	TRBV11-2	TRBJ2-7	TGTGCCAGCAGCTTAGAACCGGGGTACGAGCAGTACTTC	CASSLEPGYEQYF
NA	NA	TRBV27	TRBJ1-6	TGTGCCAGCAGTTTGGTAGGGGGGGATAATTCACCCCTCCACTTT	CASSLVGGDNSPLHF
TRBD2	NA	TRBV20-1	TRBJ2-1	TGCAGTGCTCTTGGACTAGCTTCCAATGAGCAGTTCTTC	CSALGLASNEQFF
NA	NA	TRBV12-3/TRBV12-4	TRBJ2-5	TGTGCCAGCAGTTTAGAGCCGCTTGGGACCCAGTACTTC	CASSLEPLGTQYF
TRBD1	NA	TRBV5-1	TRBJ2-3	TGCGCCAGCCATATCCTCCCGGGACAGGGGACAGATACGCAGTATTTT	CASHILPGQGTDTQYF
TRBD1	NA	TRBV6-5	TRBJ1-1	TGTGCCAGCAGTTACTTTGGGACAGGGGGCCGGATTGGCACTGAAGCTTTCTTT	CASSYFGTGGRIGTEAFF
NA	NA	TRBV7-2	TRBJ1-1	TGTGCCAGCAGCTCGAACAAGGGGGCTGAAGCTTTCTTT	CASSSNKGAEAFF
TRBD2	NA	TRBV12-3/TRBV12-4	TRBJ2-1	TGTGCCAGCAGCCCCACCATGGACGGGGGGTATGAGCAGTTCTTC	CASSPTMDGGYEQFF
TRBD1	NA	TRBV15	TRBJ2-4	TGTGCCACCAGCAATATTCCGGGACAGAAAAACATTCAGTACTTC	CATSNIPGQKNIQYF
TRBD2	NA	TRBV4-3	TRBJ2-7	TGCGCCAGCAGCCAAGATACTGGGACTAACGTTCGGTACGAGCAGTACTTC	CASSQDTGTNVRYEQYF
TRBD2	NA	TRBV29-1	TRBJ2-2	TGCAGCGTTGGTACTAGCGGGAACACCGGGGAGCTGTTTTTT	CSVGTSGNTGELFF
NA	many	TRBV6-6	TRBJ2-3	TGTGCCAGCAGTTATGCCCAAGTGAGAGATACGCAGTATTTT	CASSYAQVRDTQYF
NA	few	TRBV4-2	TRBJ2-4	TGTGCCAGCAGCCAGCTAGGACGTGGGAACATTCAGTACTTC	CASSQLGRGNIQYF
TRBD2	NA	TRBV18	TRBJ2-5	TGTGCCAGCTCACCCCTAGCGGGAGGCGCAAAAGAGACCCAGTACTTC	CASSPLAGGAKETQYF
NA	NA	TRBV6-2/TRBV6-3	TRBJ2-5	TGTGCCAGCAATGAGGGAAAGAGGGAGACCCAGTACTTC	CASNEGKRETQYF
NA	NA	TRBV4-3	TRBJ2-2	TGCGCCAGCAGCCAAGTTCGGTTACGATACACCGGGGAGCTGTTTTTT	CASSQVRLRYTGELFF
NA	few	TRBV25-1	TRBJ1-5	TGTGCCAGCAGTGAGCCAGGGTCTGGTCAGCCCCAGCATTTT	CASSEPGSGQPQHF
NA	NA	TRBV7-6	TRBJ2-5	TGTGCCAGCAGCCTGGCGGGCGAGTCGGAGACCCAGTACTTC	CASSLAGESETQYF
NA	NA	TRBV29-1	TRBJ2-1	TGCAGCGTTGAAGATCCAGGGGCCCCGGGCCCGACCTACAATGAGCAGTTCTTC	CSVEDPGAPGPTYNEQFF
TRBD2	many	TRBV6-5	TRBJ2-3	TGTGCCAGCGGTCGGGGGGGCCCAGATACGCAGTATTTT	CASGRGGPDTQYF
NA	few	TRBV11-2	TRBJ2-2	TGTGCCAGCAGCTTAGATAGAGACGGAGTCATCACCGGGGAGCTGTTTTTT	CASSLDRDGVITGELFF
TRBD1	NA	TRBV7-2	TRBJ2-5	TGTGCCAGCAGCGAAGATTGGACAGGGGGAGAGACCCAGTACTTC	CASSEDWTGGETQYF